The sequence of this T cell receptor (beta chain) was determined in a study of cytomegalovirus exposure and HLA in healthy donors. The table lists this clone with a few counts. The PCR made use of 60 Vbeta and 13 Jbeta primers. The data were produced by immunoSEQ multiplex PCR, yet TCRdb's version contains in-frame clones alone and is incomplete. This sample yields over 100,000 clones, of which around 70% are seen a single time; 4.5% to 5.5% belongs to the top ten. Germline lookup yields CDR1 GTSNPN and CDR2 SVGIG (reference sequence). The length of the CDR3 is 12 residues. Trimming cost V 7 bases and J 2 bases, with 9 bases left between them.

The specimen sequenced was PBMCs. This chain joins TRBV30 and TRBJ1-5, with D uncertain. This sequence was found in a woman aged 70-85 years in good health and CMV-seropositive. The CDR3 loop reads CASKLGNQPQHF. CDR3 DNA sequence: TGTGCCTCAAAGTTAGGCAATCAGCCCCAGCATTTT.